This is a list of T cell receptor beta chains from one sample in a study of follicular helper T cells after annual influenza vaccination. Clones were read by immunoSEQ multiplex PCR, and TCRdb kept only the in-frame ones, dropping some. The sample holds about 5,600 clones; around 82% are singletons and the top ten take 2% to 3%. Sequencing used CXCR5+ CD38- circulating T follicular helper cells from blood, obtained 7 days after influenza vaccination. Source of these receptors: an adult who received the influenza vaccine. Both conserved end residues are part of each CDR3. The D gene is left open where the match is weak. Not all rows give a size; the values are once, few, many and, for expanded clones, a class.

v_call: TRBV7-2
clone_size: .
d_call: TRBD2
cdr3_aa: CASSLRLAGGEETQYF

v_call: TRBV14
clone_size: .
d_call: .
cdr3_aa: CASSQEPRPGTGYGYTF

v_call: TRBV5-1
clone_size: .
d_call: TRBD1
cdr3_aa: CASSPSTGGGNQPQHF

v_call: TRBV2
clone_size: .
d_call: TRBD1
cdr3_aa: CASRPQGTGTEAFF

v_call: TRBV21-1
clone_size: .
d_call: .
cdr3_aa: CASSKGGKGNEQYF

v_call: TRBV18
clone_size: .
d_call: .
cdr3_aa: CASYRDQQFF

v_call: TRBV7-9
clone_size: .
d_call: .
cdr3_aa: CASSPLETQYF

v_call: TRBV7-2
clone_size: .
d_call: TRBD2
cdr3_aa: CASSRTGLAEDNEQFF

v_call: TRBV7-3
clone_size: .
d_call: .
cdr3_aa: CASSTDKNTEAFF

v_call: TRBV5-1
clone_size: .
d_call: .
cdr3_aa: CASSLEWAQTEAFF

v_call: TRBV28
clone_size: once
d_call: TRBD2
cdr3_aa: CASSGKLAGVSEQFF

v_call: TRBV2
clone_size: .
d_call: .
cdr3_aa: CASRWEDYGYTF

v_call: TRBV7-9
clone_size: .
d_call: TRBD2
cdr3_aa: CASGKAGRADTQYF

v_call: TRBV5-5
clone_size: .
d_call: .
cdr3_aa: CASSPEVRRLNTEAFF

v_call: TRBV9
clone_size: .
d_call: TRBD2
cdr3_aa: CASSVLSGRAADTQYF

v_call: TRBV5-5
clone_size: .
d_call: TRBD1
cdr3_aa: CASSLGRDRAYGYTF

v_call: TRBV29-1
clone_size: few
d_call: .
cdr3_aa: CSVEDPPGANVLTF

v_call: TRBV30
clone_size: .
d_call: TRBD1
cdr3_aa: CAWRRTGTTGELFF

v_call: TRBV9
clone_size: .
d_call: TRBD1
cdr3_aa: CASSETIGQGAYEQYF

v_call: TRBV6-9
clone_size: .
d_call: .
cdr3_aa: CASSYSQGVSTEAFF

v_call: TRBV6-1
clone_size: .
d_call: .
cdr3_aa: CASNRDPQETQYF

v_call: TRBV18
clone_size: few
d_call: .
cdr3_aa: CASSQDSANYGYTF

v_call: TRBV21-1
clone_size: .
d_call: .
cdr3_aa: CASSNGTGGRESDATNEKLFF

v_call: TRBV6-1
clone_size: once
d_call: .
cdr3_aa: CASSEAAAEKLFF

v_call: TRBV5-1
clone_size: .
d_call: TRBD2
cdr3_aa: CASSSGSGGPTQYF

v_call: TRBV2
clone_size: .
d_call: .
cdr3_aa: CASSERGGLQETQYF

v_call: TRBV5-1
clone_size: .
d_call: .
cdr3_aa: CASSATDQNTEAFF

v_call: TRBV6-5
clone_size: once
d_call: .
cdr3_aa: CASRFDEDYGYTF

v_call: TRBV5-1
clone_size: .
d_call: .
cdr3_aa: CASSLSAGNTGELFF

v_call: TRBV25-1
clone_size: few
d_call: .
cdr3_aa: CASSVGEGVGPRF

v_call: TRBV9
clone_size: .
d_call: .
cdr3_aa: CASSVGGSTEAFF

v_call: TRBV18
clone_size: .
d_call: TRBD2
cdr3_aa: CASSLSGTKKTQYF

v_call: TRBV5-4
clone_size: once
d_call: .
cdr3_aa: CASTSGFNTEAFF

v_call: TRBV2
clone_size: .
d_call: TRBD1
cdr3_aa: CASSWGTGRETQYF

v_call: TRBV5-1
clone_size: .
d_call: TRBD2
cdr3_aa: CASSDGLAQETQYF

v_call: TRBV5-6
clone_size: .
d_call: .
cdr3_aa: CASSLGGNSNQPQHF

v_call: TRBV18
clone_size: few
d_call: .
cdr3_aa: CASSPGRGQYEQYF

v_call: TRBV10-3
clone_size: .
d_call: .
cdr3_aa: CAISEASGMGEKLFF

v_call: TRBV30
clone_size: few
d_call: .
cdr3_aa: CAWSVPRGRASYEQYF

v_call: TRBV6-1
clone_size: once
d_call: .
cdr3_aa: CASSEPRGRTDTQYF

v_call: TRBV7-2
clone_size: .
d_call: TRBD1
cdr3_aa: CASSLDWGTGSGYTF

v_call: TRBV7-2
clone_size: once
d_call: .
cdr3_aa: CASSRPEEGKYTF

v_call: TRBV7-8
clone_size: .
d_call: TRBD2
cdr3_aa: CASSLGGAGARYNEQFF

v_call: TRBV19
clone_size: .
d_call: .
cdr3_aa: CASSIEYRNRELFF

v_call: TRBV28
clone_size: .
d_call: .
cdr3_aa: CASTLGGPREEAFF

v_call: TRBV5-1
clone_size: .
d_call: TRBD2
cdr3_aa: CASSSRGLAVSDPNEQFF

v_call: TRBV1
clone_size: once
d_call: .
cdr3_aa: CTSSQAHGGPEAFF

v_call: TRBV15
clone_size: .
d_call: .
cdr3_aa: CATSRDPRGQETQYF

v_call: TRBV19
clone_size: few
d_call: .
cdr3_aa: CASTLGYGNQPQHF

v_call: TRBV28
clone_size: .
d_call: .
cdr3_aa: CASSPSLTASNQPQHF

v_call: TRBV2
clone_size: .
d_call: .
cdr3_aa: CASSETAVGGYTF

v_call: TRBV5-5
clone_size: .
d_call: .
cdr3_aa: CASSALGGGRNEQFF

v_call: TRBV5-1
clone_size: .
d_call: TRBD2
cdr3_aa: CASSYSLAGGGYEQYF

v_call: TRBV15
clone_size: .
d_call: .
cdr3_aa: CATSRATVSPNGYTF

v_call: TRBV7-6
clone_size: .
d_call: TRBD1
cdr3_aa: CASSAQGATEAFF